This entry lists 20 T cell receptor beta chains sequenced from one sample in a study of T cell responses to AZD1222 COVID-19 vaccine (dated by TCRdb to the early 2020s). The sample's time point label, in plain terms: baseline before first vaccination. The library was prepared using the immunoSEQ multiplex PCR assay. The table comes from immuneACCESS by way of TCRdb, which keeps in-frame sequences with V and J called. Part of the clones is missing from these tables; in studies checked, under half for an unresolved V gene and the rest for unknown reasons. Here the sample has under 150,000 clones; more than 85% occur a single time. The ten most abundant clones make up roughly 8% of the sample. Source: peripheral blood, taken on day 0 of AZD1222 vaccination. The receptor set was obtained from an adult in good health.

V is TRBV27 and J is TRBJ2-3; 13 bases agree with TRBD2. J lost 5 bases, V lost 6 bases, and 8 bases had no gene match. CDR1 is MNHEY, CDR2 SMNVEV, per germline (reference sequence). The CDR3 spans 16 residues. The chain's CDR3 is CASSLGGLAGRDTQYF. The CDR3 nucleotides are TGTGCCAGCAGCTTGGGGGGACTAGCGGGACGAGATACGCAGTATTTT.

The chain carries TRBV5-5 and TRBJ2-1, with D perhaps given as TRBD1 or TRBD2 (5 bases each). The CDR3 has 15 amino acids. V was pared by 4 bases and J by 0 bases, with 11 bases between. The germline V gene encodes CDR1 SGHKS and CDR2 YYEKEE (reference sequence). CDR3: CASSQEGSSYNEQFF. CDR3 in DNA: TGTGCCAGCAGCCAAGAGGGGAGCTCCTACAATGAGCAGTTCTTC.

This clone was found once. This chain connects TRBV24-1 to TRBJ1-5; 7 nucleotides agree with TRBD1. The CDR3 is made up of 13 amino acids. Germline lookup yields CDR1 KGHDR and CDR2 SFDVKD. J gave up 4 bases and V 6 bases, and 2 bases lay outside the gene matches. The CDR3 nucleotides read TGTGCCACCAGTCAGGGGGGGAATCAGCCCCAGCATTTT. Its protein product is CATSQGGNQPQHF.

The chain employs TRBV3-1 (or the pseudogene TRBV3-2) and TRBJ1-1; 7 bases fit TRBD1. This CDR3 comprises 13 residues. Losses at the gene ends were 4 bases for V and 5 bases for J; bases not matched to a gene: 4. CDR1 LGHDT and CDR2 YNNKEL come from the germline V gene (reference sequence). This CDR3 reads CASSLNRGTEAFF. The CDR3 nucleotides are TGTGCCAGCAGCCTTAACAGGGGTACTGAAGCTTTCTTT.

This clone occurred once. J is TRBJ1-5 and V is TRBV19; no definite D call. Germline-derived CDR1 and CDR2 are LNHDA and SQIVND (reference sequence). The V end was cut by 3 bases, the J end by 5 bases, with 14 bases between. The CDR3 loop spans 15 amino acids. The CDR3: CASSISGSAHQPQHF. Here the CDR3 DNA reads TGTGCCAGTAGTATTTCGGGGTCGGCTCATCAGCCCCAGCATTTT. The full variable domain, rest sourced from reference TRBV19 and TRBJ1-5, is DGGITQSPKYLFRKEGQNVTLSCEQNLNHDAMYWYRQDPGQGLRLIYYSQIVNDFQKGDIAEGYSVSREKKESFPLTVTSAQKNPTAFYLCASSISGSAHQPQHFGDGTRLSIL.

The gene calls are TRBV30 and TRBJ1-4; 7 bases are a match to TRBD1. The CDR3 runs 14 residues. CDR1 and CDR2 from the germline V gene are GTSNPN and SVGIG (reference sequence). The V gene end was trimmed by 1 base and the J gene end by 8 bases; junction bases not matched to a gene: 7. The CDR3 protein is CAWSALTGSEKLFF. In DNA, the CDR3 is TGTGCCTGGAGTGCTCTGACAGGGTCGGAAAAACTGTTTTTT.

The CDR3 here is CASTSIRQGENTIYF. The DNA of the CDR3 is TGTGCCAGTACCTCAATCCGGCAGGGTGAAAACACCATATATTTT. The gene calls are TRBV6-5 and TRBJ1-3, with TRBD1 as a possible D gene (5 bases). Germline V gene lookup returns CDR1 MNHEY and CDR2 SVGAGI. V dropped 9 bases and J dropped 6 bases, with 21 bases sitting between them. The CDR3 spans 15 residues.

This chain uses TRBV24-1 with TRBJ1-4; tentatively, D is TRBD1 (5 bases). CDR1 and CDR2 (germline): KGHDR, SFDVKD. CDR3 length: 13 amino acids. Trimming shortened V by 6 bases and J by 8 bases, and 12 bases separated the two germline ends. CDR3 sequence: CATSRDEGEKLFF. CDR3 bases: TGTGCCACCAGTAGGGACGAAGGGGAAAAACTGTTTTTT.

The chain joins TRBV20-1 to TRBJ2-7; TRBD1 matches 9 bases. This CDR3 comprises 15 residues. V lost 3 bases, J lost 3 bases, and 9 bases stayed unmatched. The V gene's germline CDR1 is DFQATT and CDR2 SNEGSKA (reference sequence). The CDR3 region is CSASTPGTGIYEQYF. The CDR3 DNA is TGCAGTGCTAGTACGCCCGGGACAGGGATCTACGAGCAGTACTTC.

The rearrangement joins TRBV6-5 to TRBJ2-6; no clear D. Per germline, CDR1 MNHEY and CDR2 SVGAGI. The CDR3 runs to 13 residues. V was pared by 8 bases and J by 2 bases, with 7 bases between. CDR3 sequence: CASLSPGANVLTF. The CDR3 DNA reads TGTGCCAGCTTAAGTCCTGGGGCCAACGTCCTGACTTTC.

The DNA for the CDR3 is TGTGCCAGCAGCTTGGCCTATGGGGGACTAGCGGGAACTCGCACAGATACGCAGTATTTT. This encodes CASSLAYGGLAGTRTDTQYF. The gene calls are TRBV5-4 and TRBJ2-3; 13 bases line up with TRBD2. Germline values: CDR1 SGHNT, CDR2 YYREEE (reference sequence). Trimming cost V 0 bases and J 1 base; bases outside gene matches: 11. This CDR3 is 20 amino acids long.

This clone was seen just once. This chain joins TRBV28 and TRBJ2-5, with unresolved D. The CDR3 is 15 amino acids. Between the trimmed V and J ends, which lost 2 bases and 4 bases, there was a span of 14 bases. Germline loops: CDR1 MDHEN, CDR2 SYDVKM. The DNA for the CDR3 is TGTGCCAGCAGTTTACGACCACCGAAGGGAGAGACCCAGTACTTC. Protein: CASSLRPPKGETQYF.

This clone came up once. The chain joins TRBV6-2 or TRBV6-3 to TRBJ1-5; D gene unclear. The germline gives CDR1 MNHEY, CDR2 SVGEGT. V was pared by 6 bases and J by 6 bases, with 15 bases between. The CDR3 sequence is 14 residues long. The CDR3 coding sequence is TGTGCCAGCAGCCCCGCTAGGGAAATTCAGCCCCAGCATTTT. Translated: CASSPAREIQPQHF.

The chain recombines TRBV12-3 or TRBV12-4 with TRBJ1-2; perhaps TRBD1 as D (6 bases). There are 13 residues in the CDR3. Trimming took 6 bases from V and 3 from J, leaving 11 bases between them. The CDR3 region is CASRFTGYYGYTF. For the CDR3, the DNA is TGTGCCAGCAGATTTACAGGGTACTATGGCTACACCTTC.

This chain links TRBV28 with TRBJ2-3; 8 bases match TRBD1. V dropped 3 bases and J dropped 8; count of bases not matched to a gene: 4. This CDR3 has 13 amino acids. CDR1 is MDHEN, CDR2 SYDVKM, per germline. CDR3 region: CASSFQGAGTQYF. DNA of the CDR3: TGTGCCAGCAGTTTCCAGGGGGCCGGTACGCAGTATTTT.

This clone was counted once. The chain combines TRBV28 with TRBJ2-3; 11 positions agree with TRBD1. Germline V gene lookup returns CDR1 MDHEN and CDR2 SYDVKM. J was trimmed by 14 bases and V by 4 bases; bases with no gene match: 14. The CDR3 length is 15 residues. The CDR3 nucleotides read TGTGCCAGCAGTTCACGGACAGGGGGCGAGTTGGGCGTGTATTTT. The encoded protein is CASSSRTGGELGVYF.

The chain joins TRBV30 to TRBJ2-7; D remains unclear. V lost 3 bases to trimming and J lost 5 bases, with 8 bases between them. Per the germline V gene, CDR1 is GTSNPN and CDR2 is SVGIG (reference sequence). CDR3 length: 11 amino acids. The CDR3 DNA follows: TGTGCCTGGAGCCATAGCCACGAGCAGTACTTC. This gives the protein CAWSHSHEQYF.

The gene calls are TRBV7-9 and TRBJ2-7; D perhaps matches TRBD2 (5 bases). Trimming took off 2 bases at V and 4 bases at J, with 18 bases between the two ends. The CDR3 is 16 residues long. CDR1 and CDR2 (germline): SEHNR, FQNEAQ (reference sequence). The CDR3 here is CASSLTGIGFSYEQYF. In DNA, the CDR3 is TGTGCCAGCAGCTTAACCGGGATCGGGTTTAGTTACGAGCAGTACTTC.

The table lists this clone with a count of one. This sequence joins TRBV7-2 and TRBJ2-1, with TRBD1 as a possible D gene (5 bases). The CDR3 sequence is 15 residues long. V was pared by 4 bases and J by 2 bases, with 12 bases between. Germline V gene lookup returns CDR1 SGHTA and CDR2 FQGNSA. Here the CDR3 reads CASSYDSGAYNEQFF. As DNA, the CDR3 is TGTGCCAGCAGCTATGACAGTGGAGCCTACAATGAGCAGTTCTTC.

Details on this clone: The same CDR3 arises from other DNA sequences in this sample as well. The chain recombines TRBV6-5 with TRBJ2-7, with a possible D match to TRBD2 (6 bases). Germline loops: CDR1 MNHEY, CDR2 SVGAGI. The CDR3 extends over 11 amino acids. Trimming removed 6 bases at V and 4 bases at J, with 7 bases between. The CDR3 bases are TGTGCCAGCAGGGGGGGATACGAGCAGTACTTC. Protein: CASRGGYEQYF.